The 21 T cell receptor beta chains in this list originate from one sample, sequenced in a study of T cell responses to AZD1222 COVID-19 vaccine. The method was immunoSEQ multiplex PCR; TCRdb's version includes in-frame clones alone and lacks a portion of them. The sample gives under 200,000 clones, more than 80% of which show up once; 3.6% is in the top ten. The source was peripheral blood, collected 28 days after the second dose of the MenACWY control vaccine. The receptors derive from an adult who received the MenACWY meningococcal vaccine as a control.

This chain connects TRBV6-5 to TRBJ1-2; D possibly corresponds to TRBD1 (6 bases). The V gene lost 8 bases and the J gene lost 8 bases, with 15 bases spanning the gap. Germline lookup yields CDR1 MNHEY and CDR2 SVGAGI. CDR3 size: 12 residues. The CDR3 DNA is TGTGCCAGCTCCACCGGGACAAAAGGCTACACCTTC. Translated, it gives CASSTGTKGYTF.

This rearrangement joins TRBV6-6 to TRBJ1-5, with D unclear. The CDR3 has 12 residues. The germline V gene encodes CDR1 MNHNY and CDR2 SVGAGI (reference sequence). Trimming left V 5 bases short and J 6 bases short, with 8 bases between. The CDR3 DNA sequence: TGTGCCAGCAGTCTACCCGGTCAGCCCCAGCATTTT. This translates into CASSLPGQPQHF.

V is TRBV9 and J is TRBJ1-2, with no clear D. CDR1 SGDLS and CDR2 YYNGEE come from the germline V gene. Trimming shortened V by 3 bases and J by 5 bases, and 20 bases separated the two germline ends. The CDR3 runs to 16 residues. The CDR3 DNA is TGTGCCAGCAGCGCTCTTGAGGCTGTGGTGGGTTATGGCTACACCTTC. This gives the protein CASSALEAVVGYGYTF.

The V gene is TRBV14, the J gene TRBJ1-1; D is unclear. The germline CDR1 and CDR2 sequences are SGHDN and FVKESK. This CDR3 is 13 amino acids long. Trimming pared 0 bases from V and 4 bases from J, leaving 6 bases between. The CDR3 bases are TGTGCCAGCAGCCAAGATCTGAGCACTGAAGCTTTCTTT. Encoded protein: CASSQDLSTEAFF. Full variable domain (rest looked up from reference TRBV14 and TRBJ1-1): EAGVTQFPSHSVIEKGQTVTLRCDPISGHDNLYWYRRVMGKEIKFLLHFVKESKQDESGMPNNRFLAERTGGTYSTLKVQPAELEDSGVYFCASSQDLSTEAFFGQGTRLTVV.

The chain joins TRBV27 to TRBJ2-1; D gene ambiguous. V was clipped by 0 bases and J by 9 bases, with 15 bases between them. The CDR3 sequence is 15 residues long. Germline CDR1 reads MNHEY; CDR2 reads SMNVEV (reference sequence). CDR3 loop: CASSLSWKSQTEQFF. CDR3 bases: TGTGCCAGCAGTTTATCGTGGAAGTCTCAGACTGAGCAGTTCTTC.

J is TRBJ2-2 and V is TRBV9; TRBD1 aligns across 7 bases. The V segment lost 9 bases and the J segment 6 bases; nucleotides outside the gene matches: 8. The CDR3 extends over 13 amino acids. The germline V gene has CDR1 SGDLS and CDR2 YYNGEE. CDR3 coding DNA: TGTGCCACCGATGGGACAGTTCCCGGGGAGCTGTTTTTT. Protein: CATDGTVPGELFF.

This chain uses TRBV7-3 with TRBJ2-5; maybe TRBD1 (6 bases). The CDR3 has 15 residues. Trimming removed 2 bases at V and 4 bases at J, with 14 bases between. Germline CDR1 SGHTA, CDR2 FQGTGA. Written as DNA, the CDR3 is TGTGCCAGCAGCTTACAGGGGCAGAAGGGAGAGACCCAGTACTTC. Translating it yields CASSLQGQKGETQYF.

The chain recombines TRBV6-5 with TRBJ2-2; D is ambiguous. The CDR3 is 13 amino acids. Germline V lookup: CDR1 MNHEY, CDR2 SVGAGI. The V end was cut by 5 bases, the J end by 8 bases, with 12 bases between. The DNA of the CDR3 is TGTGCCAGCAGTACCAGGATGCAAGGGGAGCTGTTTTTT. It encodes CASSTRMQGELFF.

The DNA for the CDR3 is TGTGCCAGTAGTACAGACCCCTACGAGCAGTACTTC. This gives the protein CASSTDPYEQYF. This chain uses TRBV19 with TRBJ2-7; D ambiguous. Germline V gene lookup returns CDR1 LNHDA and CDR2 SQIVND (reference sequence). With 4 bases removed from V and 2 bases from J, the gap between germline ends came to 6 bases. CDR3 length: 12 amino acids.

The V call is TRBV5-6, the J call TRBJ2-7, with no clear D. Germline lookup yields CDR1 SGHDT and CDR2 YYEEEE. V gave up 1 base and J gave up 1 base, with 12 bases separating them. This CDR3 contains 15 residues. The CDR3 loop is CASSLRSIGSYEQYF. DNA of the CDR3: TGTGCCAGCAGCTTGCGGTCGATAGGTTCCTACGAGCAGTACTTC.

The rearrangement links TRBV7-8 to TRBJ2-3; D gene uncertain. Germline lookup yields CDR1 SGHVS and CDR2 FQNEAQ. The CDR3 has 13 residues. V dropped 11 bases and J dropped 2 bases, with 14 bases sitting between them. In nucleotides, the CDR3 is TGTGCCGGCGGAACTTATGACACAGATACGCAGTATTTT. Its translation is CAGGTYDTDTQYF.

V usage is TRBV19 and J usage is TRBJ1-2; D ambiguous. CDR1 is LNHDA, CDR2 SQIVND, per germline (reference sequence). The CDR3 runs 14 residues. V dropped 3 bases and J dropped 8 bases, with 16 bases sitting between them. The CDR3 DNA sequence: TGTGCCAGTAGTATGGACCTCGGGCCTCTCGGCTACACCTTC. Its protein product is CASSMDLGPLGYTF. Full variable domain (outside the CDR3, taken from reference TRBV19 and TRBJ1-2): DGGITQSPKYLFRKEGQNVTLSCEQNLNHDAMYWYRQDPGQGLRLIYYSQIVNDFQKGDIAEGYSVSREKKESFPLTVTSAQKNPTAFYLCASSMDLGPLGYTFGSGTRLTVV.

This clone was counted a single time. The chain recombines TRBV11-2 with TRBJ2-5; D gene ambiguous. This CDR3 spans 16 amino acids. V lost 0 bases, J lost 2 bases, and 13 bases lay in between. The germline V gene has CDR1 SGHAT and CDR2 FQNNGV. CDR3 in DNA: TGTGCCAGCAGCTTAGAGGTCTGGGGTGCACAAGAGACCCAGTACTTC. Its translation is CASSLEVWGAQETQYF.

For the CDR3, the DNA is TGTGCCAGCAGCATCGGACTAGCGGGAGTCGCCGGGGAGCTGTTTTTT. This codes for CASSIGLAGVAGELFF. This rearrangement joins TRBV5-6 to TRBJ2-2; 13 bases line up with TRBD2. With V trimmed by 4 bases and J by 6 bases, 6 bases remained unmatched. The CDR3 has 16 amino acids. Germline V lookup: CDR1 SGHDT, CDR2 YYEEEE.

The J gene is TRBJ2-2, the V gene TRBV6-6; 15 nucleotides align to TRBD2. Germline assignment: CDR1 MNHNY and CDR2 SVGAGI (reference sequence). CDR3 length: 18 amino acids. Trimming at V came to 5 bases and at J to 8 bases, leaving 12 bases not matched to a gene. The chain's CDR3 is CASSRLGLAGGAAGELFF. CDR3 in DNA: TGTGCCAGCAGTCGCCTGGGACTAGCGGGAGGAGCCGCAGGGGAGCTGTTTTTT.

The chain links TRBV27 to TRBJ1-1, with 9 bases matching TRBD1. From germline, CDR1 is MNHEY and CDR2 SMNVEV (reference sequence). This CDR3 spans 15 amino acids. Trimming removed 1 base from V and 5 bases from J; junction bases left unmatched: 5. The CDR3 sequence is CASSLYRGRRTEAFF. As DNA, the CDR3 is TGTGCCAGCAGTTTATACAGGGGGCGACGGACTGAAGCTTTCTTT.

This chain links TRBV27 with TRBJ1-5; no clear D gene. Trimming took off 8 bases at V and 0 bases at J, with 8 bases between the two ends. The length of the CDR3 is 13 residues. Germline CDR1 reads MNHEY; CDR2 reads SMNVEV (reference sequence). The CDR3 DNA reads TGTGCCAGCGGCCCACATAGCAATCAGCCCCAGCATTTT. This encodes CASGPHSNQPQHF.

The rearrangement uses TRBV3-1 (or the pseudogene TRBV3-2) and TRBJ2-1; 8 nucleotides match TRBD2. Germline V lookup: CDR1 LGHDT, CDR2 YNNKEL (reference sequence). The junction had 16 bases not matched to a gene; V was cut back by 4 bases and J by 5 bases. The CDR3 covers 18 residues. The CDR3 region is CASSPNLPGLVSDNEQFF. CDR3 nucleotide sequence: TGTGCCAGCAGCCCAAATCTACCGGGACTAGTATCTGACAATGAGCAGTTCTTC.

In its sample, this clone was seen once. J is TRBJ2-1 and V is TRBV19; 8 bases are shared with TRBD2. V shed 5 bases and J 6 bases; nucleotides not matched to a gene: 12. Germline values: CDR1 LNHDA, CDR2 SQIVND (reference sequence). There are 16 residues in the CDR3. CDR3 in DNA: TGTGCCAGTAGTTCGCCGGGACTAGTTTACTTCAATGAGCAGTTCTTC. This gives the protein CASSSPGLVYFNEQFF.

J is TRBJ2-7 and V is TRBV18, with D perhaps matching TRBD1 (6 bases). The CDR3 totals 14 residues. Trimming took 2 bases from V and 4 from J, leaving 12 bases between them. Germline CDR1 and CDR2: KGHSH and LQKENI. The chain's CDR3 is CASSPGSQGYEQYF. As DNA, the CDR3 is TGTGCCAGCTCACCAGGGAGTCAGGGGTACGAGCAGTACTTC.

CDR3 loop: CASSLVQDTIYF. In nucleotides, the CDR3 is TGTGCCAGCAGCTTAGTCCAAGACACCATATATTTT. The V and J genes are TRBV11-3 and TRBJ1-3; no firm D call. Germline values: CDR1 SGHNT, CDR2 YENEEA. Trimming pared 1 base from V and 8 bases from J, leaving 6 bases between. The CDR3 sequence is 12 residues long.